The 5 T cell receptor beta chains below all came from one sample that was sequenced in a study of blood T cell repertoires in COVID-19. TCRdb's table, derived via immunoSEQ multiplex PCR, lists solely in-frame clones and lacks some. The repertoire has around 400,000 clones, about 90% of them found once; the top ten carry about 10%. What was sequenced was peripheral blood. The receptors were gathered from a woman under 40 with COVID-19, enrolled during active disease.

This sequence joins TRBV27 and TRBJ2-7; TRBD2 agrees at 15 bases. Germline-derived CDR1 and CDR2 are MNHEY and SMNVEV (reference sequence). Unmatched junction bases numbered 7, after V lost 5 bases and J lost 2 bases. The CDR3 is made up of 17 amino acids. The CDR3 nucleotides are TGTGCCAGCAGTAACCCGGGACTAGCGGGGGGTGCCTACGAGCAGTACTTC. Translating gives CASSNPGLAGGAYEQYF.

CDR3 nucleotides: TGTGCCAGCAGTTTATGGGCGGTAGGGGGAACAGGCCTCACAGATACGCAGTATTTT. Encoded protein: CASSLWAVGGTGLTDTQYF. The chain combines TRBV28 with TRBJ2-3, with D possibly TRBD1 on 6 matching bases. Trimming took 0 bases from V and 2 from J, leaving 21 bases between them. The CDR3 has 19 amino acids. Germline V CDR1 and CDR2: MDHEN, SYDVKM.

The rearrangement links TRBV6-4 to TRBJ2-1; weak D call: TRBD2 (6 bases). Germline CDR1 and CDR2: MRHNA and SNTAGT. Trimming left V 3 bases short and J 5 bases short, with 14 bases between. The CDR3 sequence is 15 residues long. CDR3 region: CASSENGLTNNEQFF. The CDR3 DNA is TGTGCCAGCAGTGAAAATGGACTAACCAACAATGAGCAGTTCTTC.

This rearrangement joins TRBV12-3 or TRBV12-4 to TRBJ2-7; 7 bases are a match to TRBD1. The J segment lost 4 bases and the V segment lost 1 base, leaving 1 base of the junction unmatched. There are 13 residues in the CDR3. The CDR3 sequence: CASSLGRGYEQYF. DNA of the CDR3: TGTGCCAGCAGTTTAGGCAGGGGGTACGAGCAGTACTTC.

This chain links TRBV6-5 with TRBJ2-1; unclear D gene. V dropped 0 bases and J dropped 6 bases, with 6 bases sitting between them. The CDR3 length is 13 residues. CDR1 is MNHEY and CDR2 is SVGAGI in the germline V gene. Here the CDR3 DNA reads TGTGCCAGCAGTTACTCGAGGAGCAATGAGCAGTTCTTC. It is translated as CASSYSRSNEQFF.